The rows below give T cell receptor beta chains drawn from one sample of a study of shared clonotypes between healthy human individuals. Here immunoSEQ multiplex PCR was the method, and the copy in TCRdb shows in-frame clones only, minus some. The table has about 490,000 clones, 76% seen once. The sequenced material came from PBMCs. The receptors shown here come from a woman between 35 and 50 years old in good health. Some clones in this sample may be carry-over from other donors' samples. Both conserved end residues are part of each CDR3. A D gene is named only where the DNA matches it firmly. Clone size is shown for a subset of rows, as once, few, many or a class of expanded clone.

abundance	j_gene	v_gene	d_gene	CDR3nt	CDR3aa
many	TRBJ1-5	TRBV6-1	-	TGTGCCAGCAGTCGCTCGGACAGTTACAATCAGCCCCAGCATTTT	CASSRSDSYNQPQHF
few	TRBJ2-1	TRBV5-5	-	TGTGCCAGCACCTTGGTAGGGTCCGATGAGCAGTTCTTC	CASTLVGSDEQFF
-	TRBJ2-1	TRBV28	-	TGTGCCAGCAGGAGGGGGAGGGCCAGGGACAATGAGCAGTTCTTC	CASRRGRARDNEQFF
-	TRBJ1-2	TRBV7-2	TRBD1	TGTGCCAGCAGCTTATACCGGGACAGCTATGGCTACACCTTC	CASSLYRDSYGYTF
once	TRBJ1-2	TRBV30	TRBD1	TGTGCCTGGAGGGCGACAGGGAAGTATGGCTACACCTTC	CAWRATGKYGYTF
few	TRBJ1-3	TRBV6-5	-	TGTGCCAGCAGTCGACAGGCCAGCTCTGGAAACACCATATATTTT	CASSRQASSGNTIYF
few	TRBJ1-5	TRBV2	-	TGTGCCAGCGTGGGTCAGGCCAATCAGCCCCAGCATTTT	CASVGQANQPQHF
-	TRBJ1-1	TRBV2	-	TGTGCCAGCCTTCCGGGGCTCCGGGACACTGAAGCTTTCTTT	CASLPGLRDTEAFF
-	TRBJ2-7	TRBV4-1	-	TGCGCCAGCAGCGAACAAGGATACGAGCAGTACTTC	CASSEQGYEQYF
-	TRBJ1-1	TRBV6-6	-	TGTGCCAGCAGTTACCCGGCCTTAGGGGGGACTGAAGCTTTCTTT	CASSYPALGGTEAFF
-	TRBJ1-2	TRBV5-5	-	TGTGCCAGCAGCCCGGGCAGGGCATGGGGCTACACCTTC	CASSPGRAWGYTF
-	TRBJ1-5	TRBV28	TRBD1	TGTGCCAGCAGCCATTTCATGGGACAGGATCCCCCTCAGCCCCAGCATTTT	CASSHFMGQDPPQPQHF
-	TRBJ1-1	TRBV29-1	-	TGCAGCGTTGGGGAGGGATTGGGAGATTGGGACACTGAAGCTTTCTTT	CSVGEGLGDWDTEAFF
-	TRBJ1-2	TRBV30	-	TGTGCCTGGAGTCCGGGAGTTAGTGGAGGCTACACCTTC	CAWSPGVSGGYTF
-	TRBJ2-2	TRBV15	-	TGTGCCACCAGCAGAGGGAGGGCGAACACCGGGGAGCTGTTTTTT	CATSRGRANTGELFF
-	TRBJ2-7	TRBV5-4	-	TGTGCCAGCAGCTTTGATAATCCCGCGGCCCAGTACTTC	CASSFDNPAAQYF
-	TRBJ1-1	TRBV2	TRBD1	TGTGCCAGCAGTCGACAGGGAATATCTGAAGCTTTCTTT	CASSRQGISEAFF
-	TRBJ1-3	TRBV5-6	-	TGTGCCAGCAGCCCTGGTCAGGGGTTAAACACCATATATTTT	CASSPGQGLNTIYF
-	TRBJ2-7	TRBV7-2	TRBD2	TGTGCCAGCAGCTTAAGGACTAGCGTCGAGCAGTACTTC	CASSLRTSVEQYF
-	TRBJ2-7	TRBV11-2	-	TGTGCCAGCACCCCAGGCTGGGGCTCCTACGAGCAGTACTTC	CASTPGWGSYEQYF
-	TRBJ2-7	TRBV29-1	-	TGCAGCGCTCAGGACAGCTCCTACGAGCAGTACTTC	CSAQDSSYEQYF
-	TRBJ2-2	TRBV9	-	TGTGCCAGCAGTCCGGTACCGAACACCGGGGAGCTGTTTTTT	CASSPVPNTGELFF
once	TRBJ1-1	TRBV13	TRBD1	TGTGCCAGCAGCACGGACAGGGACACTGAAGCTTTCTTT	CASSTDRDTEAFF
-	TRBJ1-4	TRBV15	TRBD1	TGTGCCACCGGCAGGGGGTTCGGTGAAAAACTGTTTTTT	CATGRGFGEKLFF
-	TRBJ2-1	TRBV28	TRBD2	TGTGCCAGCAGTGTGATGGCTAGCGGGAGACGGGTCAATGAGCAGTTCTTC	CASSVMASGRRVNEQFF
-	TRBJ2-7	TRBV28	-	TGTGCCACCACGGAACGGGCCTCCTACGAGCAGTACTTC	CATTERASYEQYF
-	TRBJ1-2	TRBV10-3	-	TGTGCCATCAGTGATACGGGGGGCGGCTATGGCTACACCTTC	CAISDTGGGYGYTF
few	TRBJ1-3	TRBV27	-	TGTGCCAGCAGCTACGCGGGCTCTGGAAACACCATATATTTT	CASSYAGSGNTIYF
-	TRBJ2-1	TRBV15	TRBD2	TGTGCCACCAGCAGGGGAGGGAGCACCCACAATGAGCAGTTCTTC	CATSRGGSTHNEQFF
-	TRBJ2-7	TRBV28	-	TGTGCCAGCAGTTTGCACCGGGACAAGCTGGGCGAGCAGTACTTC	CASSLHRDKLGEQYF
few	TRBJ2-1	TRBV4-3	-	TGCGCCAGCAGCCAAGATGGGGGGCGGTACAATGAGCAGTTCTTC	CASSQDGGRYNEQFF
-	TRBJ2-1	TRBV27	TRBD1	TGTGCCAGCAGTTTAAACAGGGGAAATGAGCAGTTCTTC	CASSLNRGNEQFF
-	TRBJ2-5	TRBV7-2	TRBD2	TGTGCCAGCAGCTTAGTTATGGCGGGAGGTGTGGAGACCCAGTACTTC	CASSLVMAGGVETQYF
-	TRBJ2-2	TRBV7-3	-	TGTGCCAGCAGCTTTGGCACCGGGGAGCTGTTTTTT	CASSFGTGELFF
once	TRBJ2-7	TRBV5-1	-	TGCGCCAGCAGCTTTTTCGAACCACCTTACGAGCAGTACTTC	CASSFFEPPYEQYF
-	TRBJ2-1	TRBV7-3	TRBD2	TGTGCCAGCAGCTCCCGACCTACCGGACTAGCGGGAAGGAATGAGCAGTTCTTC	CASSSRPTGLAGRNEQFF
-	TRBJ2-1	TRBV9	TRBD2	TGTGCCAGCAGCGTAGGGGGAGCGACTGCTAGCGGGAAACCCCGCTACAATGAGCAGTTCTTC	CASSVGGATASGKPRYNEQFF
once	TRBJ1-1	TRBV5-1	TRBD1	TGCGCCAGCAGCTTGGGGACAGGCCCTGAAGCTTTCTTT	CASSLGTGPEAFF
-	TRBJ2-5	TRBV2	-	TGTGCCAGCAGTGCCCAATTCCAAGAGACCCAGTACTTC	CASSAQFQETQYF
-	TRBJ2-7	TRBV30	TRBD2	TGTGCCTGGAGTGCGGGAGGGCCGGAGCAGTACTTC	CAWSAGGPEQYF
many	TRBJ1-1	TRBV28	-	TGTGCCAGCAGTTTTGGTAGGGGCCGGGAGACTGAAGCTTTCTTT	CASSFGRGRETEAFF
-	TRBJ2-7	TRBV7-3	TRBD1	TGTGCCAGCAGCCAACGACCGACAGGGATAAACGAGCAGTACTTC	CASSQRPTGINEQYF
-	TRBJ2-1	TRBV28	TRBD1	TGTGCCAGCAGTTCGCCTTCAGGGGGAACTCGGTGGAATGAGCAGTTCTTC	CASSSPSGGTRWNEQFF
-	TRBJ1-1	TRBV28	-	TGTGCCAGCAAATCTGTCACTGAAGCTTTCTTT	CASKSVTEAFF
-	TRBJ2-2	TRBV28	TRBD2	TGTGCCAGCAGATCTGGGACTAGCGGGTTTTTCGGGGAGCTGTTTTTT	CASRSGTSGFFGELFF
once	TRBJ2-7	TRBV5-1	TRBD1	TGCGCCAGCAGCCCGGGACAGGGCCCCAACGAGCAGTACTTC	CASSPGQGPNEQYF
many	TRBJ1-4	TRBV2	TRBD1	TGTGCCAGCAAAGCAGGGGGCCAGGAAAAACTGTTTTTT	CASKAGGQEKLFF
-	TRBJ2-5	TRBV30	TRBD1	TGTGCCTGGAGTGTAGCAGGGGGCAGGGAGCAGTACTTC	CAWSVAGGREQYF
-	TRBJ2-2	TRBV18	TRBD1	TGTGCCAGCTCACGAACCGGGACAGAGAACACCGGGGAGCTGTTTTTT	CASSRTGTENTGELFF
-	TRBJ1-4	TRBV20-1	-	TGCAGTGTCGGGACTCCACGAGGGCTGTTTTTT	CSVGTPRGLFF
-	TRBJ2-3	TRBV7-6	TRBD1	TGTGCCAGCAGCTTACGGGACAGGGGTGTTCGCACAGATACGCAGTATTTT	CASSLRDRGVRTDTQYF
-	TRBJ2-1	TRBV2	-	TGTGCCAGCCGGAGGGGGGGTATCGACAATGAGCAGTTCTTC	CASRRGGIDNEQFF
few	TRBJ1-1	TRBV9	TRBD1	TGTGCCAGCAGCGTAGCGACAGGGCTGAACACTGAAGCTTTCTTT	CASSVATGLNTEAFF
-	TRBJ2-7	TRBV5-1	TRBD1	TGCGCCAGCAGCTCAACAGGGGACTACGAGCAGTACTTC	CASSSTGDYEQYF
few	TRBJ2-7	TRBV7-6	TRBD1	TGTGCCAGCAGCTTAGCACCAGGGGGCGGTTACGAGCAGTACTTC	CASSLAPGGGYEQYF
-	TRBJ2-7	TRBV11-1	-	TGTGCCAGCAGCATCACTCAATACGGGGGCCACGAGCAGTACTTC	CASSITQYGGHEQYF
-	TRBJ2-2	TRBV7-2	-	TGTGCCAGCAACCCAAAGAGAGGCACCGGGGAGCTGTTTTTT	CASNPKRGTGELFF
-	TRBJ2-1	TRBV4-2	-	TGTGCCAGCAGCCAAGATGTTGAGGGAGCGGTCTACAATGAGCAGTTCTTC	CASSQDVEGAVYNEQFF
-	TRBJ2-1	TRBV6-1	TRBD2	TGTGCCACTAGGCTAGCGGACCGCTTCGAGCAGTTCTTC	CATRLADRFEQFF